The rows below give T cell receptor beta chains drawn from one sample of a study of CD8 T cells in ankylosing spondylitis. A single record per CDR3 protein comes from TCRdb applying MiXCR to the 5' RACE reads. Of hundreds of thousands of distinct CDR3 sequences in the sample, under 20% were seen once. Sequenced sample: blood, either unsorted or a sorted T cell fraction (not recorded which). The receptors shown here come from a male donor with ankylosing spondylitis. Each CDR3 is given with its conserved first and last residue. The order of the fields is J gene, clone size, D gene, V gene, CDR3 protein, CDR3 DNA. The D gene is left open where the match is weak. Clone size is stated in some rows and not others, as once, few, many or a class when expanded.

TRBJ2-7,many,-,TRBV7-8,CASSPFRDSYEQYF,TGTGCCAGCAGCCCATTCAGGGACTCCTACGAGCAGTACTTC
TRBJ1-1,few,-,TRBV3-1,CASSQGPGTPRAFF,TGTGCCAGCAGCCAAGGTCCCGGGACCCCTCGGGCTTTCTTT
TRBJ1-2,many,-,TRBV7-2,CASSLGGRPTYGYTF,TGTGCCAGCAGCTTAGGGGGACGGCCGACCTATGGCTACACCTTC
TRBJ1-1,-,-,TRBV2,CASSVPGEGLAAFF,TGTGCCAGCAGTGTCCCGGGTGAGGGTTTAGCAGCTTTCTTT
TRBJ2-3,-,TRBD1,TRBV7-3,CASSAQQGQGSDTQYF,TGTGCCAGCAGCGCCCAGCAGGGACAGGGATCTGATACGCAGTATTTT
TRBJ1-4,few,-,TRBV5-1,CASSLADNRGEKLFF,TGCGCCAGCAGCTTGGCCGACAACCGGGGTGAAAAACTGTTTTTT
TRBJ2-5,few,-,TRBV28,CASSFPGARGETQYF,TGTGCCAGCAGTTTCCCAGGGGCGCGGGGAGAGACCCAGTACTTC
TRBJ1-1,-,-,TRBV29-1,CSVRGGNTEAFF,TGCAGCGTTCGGGGGGGTAACACTGAAGCTTTCTTT
TRBJ2-5,-,-,TRBV20-1,CSTTLWGKETQYF,TGCAGTACCACCCTTTGGGGGAAAGAGACCCAGTACTTC
TRBJ2-1,few,TRBD2,TRBV28,CASSLSLAGGGNEQFF,TGTGCCAGCAGTTTATCATTAGCGGGAGGTGGCAATGAGCAGTTCTTC
TRBJ2-7,-,TRBD1,TRBV19,CASSIYWDSTYEQYF,TGTGCCAGTAGTATTTACTGGGACAGCACCTACGAGCAGTACTTC